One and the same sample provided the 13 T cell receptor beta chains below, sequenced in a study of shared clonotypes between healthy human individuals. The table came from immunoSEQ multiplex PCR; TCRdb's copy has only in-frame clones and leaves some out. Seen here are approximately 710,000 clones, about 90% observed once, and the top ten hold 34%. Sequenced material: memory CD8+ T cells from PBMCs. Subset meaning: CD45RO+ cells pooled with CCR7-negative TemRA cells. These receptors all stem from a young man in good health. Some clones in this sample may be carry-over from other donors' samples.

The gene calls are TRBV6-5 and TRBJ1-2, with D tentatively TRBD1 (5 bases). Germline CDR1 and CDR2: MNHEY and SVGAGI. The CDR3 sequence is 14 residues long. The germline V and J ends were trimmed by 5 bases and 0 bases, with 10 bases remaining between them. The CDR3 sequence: CASSPGLANYGYTF. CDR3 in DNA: TGTGCCAGCAGTCCAGGGTTGGCTAACTATGGCTACACCTTC.

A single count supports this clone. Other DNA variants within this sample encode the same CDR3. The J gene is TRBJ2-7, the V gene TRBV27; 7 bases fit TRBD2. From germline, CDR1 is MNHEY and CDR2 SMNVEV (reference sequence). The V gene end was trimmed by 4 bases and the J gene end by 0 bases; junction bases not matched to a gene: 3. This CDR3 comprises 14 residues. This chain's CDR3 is CASSWGGSSYEQYF. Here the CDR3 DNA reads TGTGCCAGCAGTTGGGGGGGAAGCTCCTACGAGCAGTACTTC.

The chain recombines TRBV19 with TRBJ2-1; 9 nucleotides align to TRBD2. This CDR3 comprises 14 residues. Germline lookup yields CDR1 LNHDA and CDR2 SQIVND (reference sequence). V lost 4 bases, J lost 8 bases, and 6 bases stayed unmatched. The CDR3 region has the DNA TGTGCCAGTAGTACCCTTCGCGGGAGGGATGAGCAGTTCTTC. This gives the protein CASSTLRGRDEQFF.

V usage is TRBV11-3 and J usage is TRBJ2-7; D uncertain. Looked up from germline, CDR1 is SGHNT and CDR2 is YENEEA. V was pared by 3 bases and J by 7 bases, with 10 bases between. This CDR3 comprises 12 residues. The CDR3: CASSFDSGEQYF. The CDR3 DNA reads TGTGCCAGCAGCTTTGATTCGGGTGAGCAGTACTTC.

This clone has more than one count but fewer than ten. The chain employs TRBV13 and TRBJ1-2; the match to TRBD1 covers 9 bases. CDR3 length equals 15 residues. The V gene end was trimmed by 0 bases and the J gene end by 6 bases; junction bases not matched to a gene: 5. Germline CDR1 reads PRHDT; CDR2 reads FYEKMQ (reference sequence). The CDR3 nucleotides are TGTGCCAGCAGCTTAGGACCTACAGGGGGCCATGGCTACACCTTC. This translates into CASSLGPTGGHGYTF. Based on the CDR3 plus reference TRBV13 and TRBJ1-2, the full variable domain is AAGVIQSPRHLIKEKRETATLKCYPIPRHDTVYWYQQGPGQDPQFLISFYEKMQSDKGSIPDRFSAQQFSDYHSELNMSSLELGDSALYFCASSLGPTGGHGYTFGSGTRLTVV.

The CDR3 region has the DNA TGTGCCAGCAGTTACCGAGAGGGCCCCTACGAGCAGTACTTC. This codes for CASSYREGPYEQYF. The chain is built from TRBV6-6 and TRBJ2-7; D is perhaps TRBD2 (5 bases). The V gene's germline CDR1 is MNHNY and CDR2 SVGAGI (reference sequence). V was trimmed by 2 bases and J by 2 bases, leaving 10 bases between them. This CDR3 contains 14 residues.

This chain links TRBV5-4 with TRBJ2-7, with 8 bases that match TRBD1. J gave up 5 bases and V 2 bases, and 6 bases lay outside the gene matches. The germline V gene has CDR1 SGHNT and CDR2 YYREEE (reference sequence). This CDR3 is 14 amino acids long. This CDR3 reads CASSLDRGGDEQYF. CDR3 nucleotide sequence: TGTGCCAGCAGCTTAGACAGGGGTGGTGACGAGCAGTACTTC.

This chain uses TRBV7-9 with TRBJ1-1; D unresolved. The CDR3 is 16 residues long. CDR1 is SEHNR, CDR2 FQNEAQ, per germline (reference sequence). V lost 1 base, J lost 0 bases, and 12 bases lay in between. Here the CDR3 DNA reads TGTGCCAGCAGCTTAGAAGACGGACCTTTGAACACTGAAGCTTTCTTT. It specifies CASSLEDGPLNTEAFF.

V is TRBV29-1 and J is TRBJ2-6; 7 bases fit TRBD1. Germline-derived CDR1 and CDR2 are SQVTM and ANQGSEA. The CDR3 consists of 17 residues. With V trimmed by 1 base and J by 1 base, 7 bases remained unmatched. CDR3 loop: CSVEAPGQPSGANVLTF. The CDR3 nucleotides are TGCAGCGTTGAAGCCCCGGGACAGCCGTCTGGGGCCAACGTCCTGACTTTC.

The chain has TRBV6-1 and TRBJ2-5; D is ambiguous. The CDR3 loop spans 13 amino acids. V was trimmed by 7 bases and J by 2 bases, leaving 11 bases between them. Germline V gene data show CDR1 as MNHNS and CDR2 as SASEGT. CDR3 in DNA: TGTGCCAGCAAAACCGGGCTACAAGAGACCCAGTACTTC. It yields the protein CASKTGLQETQYF.

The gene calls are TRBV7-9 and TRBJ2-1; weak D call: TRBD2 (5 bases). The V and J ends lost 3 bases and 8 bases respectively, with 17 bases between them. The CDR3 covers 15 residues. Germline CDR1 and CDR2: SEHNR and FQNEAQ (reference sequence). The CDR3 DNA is TGTGCCAGCAGCTTCGGACTCTACGTTGTCGATGAGCAGTTCTTC. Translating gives CASSFGLYVVDEQFF.

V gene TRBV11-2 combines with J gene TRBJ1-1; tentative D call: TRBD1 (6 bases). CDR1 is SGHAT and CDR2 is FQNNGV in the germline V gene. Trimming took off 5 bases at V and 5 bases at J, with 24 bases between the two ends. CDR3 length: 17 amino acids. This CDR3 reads CASSPETGGRPGTEAFF. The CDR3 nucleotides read TGTGCCAGCAGCCCGGAGACGGGGGGCCGGCCGGGGACTGAAGCTTTCTTT.

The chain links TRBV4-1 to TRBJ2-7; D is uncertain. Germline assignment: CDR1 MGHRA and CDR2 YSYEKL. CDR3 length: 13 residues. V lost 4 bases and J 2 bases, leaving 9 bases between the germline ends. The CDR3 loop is CASSLQAPYEQYF. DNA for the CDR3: TGCGCCAGCAGCCTACAAGCACCCTACGAGCAGTACTTC.